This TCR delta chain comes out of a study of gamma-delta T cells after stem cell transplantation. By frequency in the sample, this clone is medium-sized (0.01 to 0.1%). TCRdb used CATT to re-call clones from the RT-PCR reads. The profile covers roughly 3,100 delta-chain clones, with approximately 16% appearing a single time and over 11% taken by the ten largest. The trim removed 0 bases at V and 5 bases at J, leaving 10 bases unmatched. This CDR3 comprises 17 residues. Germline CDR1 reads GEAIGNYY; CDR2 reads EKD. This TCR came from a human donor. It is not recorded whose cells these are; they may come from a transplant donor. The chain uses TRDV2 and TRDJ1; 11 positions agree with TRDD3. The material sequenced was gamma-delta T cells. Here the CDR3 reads CACDTILGDTPLDKLIF. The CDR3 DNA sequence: TGTGCCTGTGACACCATCTTGGGGGATACGCCGCTGGATAAACTCATCTTT.